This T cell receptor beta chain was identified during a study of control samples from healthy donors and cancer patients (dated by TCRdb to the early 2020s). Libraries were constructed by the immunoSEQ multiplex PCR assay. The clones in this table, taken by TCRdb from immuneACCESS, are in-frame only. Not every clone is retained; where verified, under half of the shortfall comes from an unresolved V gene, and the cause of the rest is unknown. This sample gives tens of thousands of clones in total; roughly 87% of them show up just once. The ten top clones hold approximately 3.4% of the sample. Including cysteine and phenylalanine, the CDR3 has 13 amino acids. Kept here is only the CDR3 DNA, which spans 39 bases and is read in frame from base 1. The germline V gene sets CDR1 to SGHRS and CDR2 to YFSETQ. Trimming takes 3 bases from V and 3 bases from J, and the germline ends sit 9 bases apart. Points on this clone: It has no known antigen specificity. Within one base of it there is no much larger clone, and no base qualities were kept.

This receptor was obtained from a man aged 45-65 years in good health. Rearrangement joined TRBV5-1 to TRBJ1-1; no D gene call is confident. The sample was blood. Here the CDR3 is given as CASSSMDDTEAFF. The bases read TGCGCCAGCAGCTCGATGGACGACACTGAAGCTTTCTTT.